This entry describes one TCR beta chain. Antigen unknown. These data belong to a study of shared clonotypes between healthy human individuals. CDR3 length equals 15 residues. Germline trimming cut 1 base from V and 6 bases from J; bases unmatched to any gene: 6. CDR1 and CDR2 (germline): SGHNT, YYREEE (reference sequence). General study points: Blood alone was sampled, and tissue repertoires likely differ.

Original methodology: ImmunoSEQ output lacked quality scores and full-length reads, limiting matched filtering. Clones were read by immunoSEQ multiplex PCR, and TCRdb kept only the in-frame ones, dropping some. V, J and clone size derive from that table, while D and trimming were established from the DNA sequence. The data show about 820,000 clones, 90% to 95% seen once. Positive CCR7 selection of CD45RO-negative cells yielded the naive CD8 cells, and terminally differentiated effector memory CD45RA+ cells were excluded. The specimen was naive CD8+ T cells sorted from blood. This clonotype was obtained from a man aged 25 to 40 in good health. The rearrangement links TRBV5-4 to TRBJ2-1; 8 bases are a match to TRBD2. CDR3 DNA sequence: TGTGCCAGCAGCTTGATCAGCGGGAGCGTCAATGAGCAGTTCTTC. Its translation is CASSLISGSVNEQFF.